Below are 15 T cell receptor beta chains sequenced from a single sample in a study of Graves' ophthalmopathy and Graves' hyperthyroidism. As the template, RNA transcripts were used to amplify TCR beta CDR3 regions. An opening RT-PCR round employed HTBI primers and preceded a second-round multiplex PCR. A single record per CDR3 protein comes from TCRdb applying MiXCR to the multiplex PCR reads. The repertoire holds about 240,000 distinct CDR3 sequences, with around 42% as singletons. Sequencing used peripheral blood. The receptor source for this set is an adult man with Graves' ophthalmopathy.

The CDR3 DNA sequence: TGTGCCAGCAGCTCCCTCGGGGGGACCGGGGAGCTGTTTTTT. Protein: CASSSLGGTGELFF. The rearrangement uses TRBV5-4 and TRBJ2-2, with 7 bases identical to TRBD2. CDR3 length: 14 amino acids. V lost 3 bases to trimming and J lost 5 bases; unmatched junction nucleotides: 4. CDR1 is SGHNT, CDR2 YYREEE, per germline (reference sequence).

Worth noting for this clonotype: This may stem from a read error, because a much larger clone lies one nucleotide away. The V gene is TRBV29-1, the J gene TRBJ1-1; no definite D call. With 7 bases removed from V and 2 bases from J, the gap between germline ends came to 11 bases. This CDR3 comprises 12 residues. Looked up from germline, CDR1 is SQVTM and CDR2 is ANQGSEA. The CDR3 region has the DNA TGCAGCGCTGGGCACAGCAACACTGAAGCTTTCTTT. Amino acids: CSAGHSNTEAFF.

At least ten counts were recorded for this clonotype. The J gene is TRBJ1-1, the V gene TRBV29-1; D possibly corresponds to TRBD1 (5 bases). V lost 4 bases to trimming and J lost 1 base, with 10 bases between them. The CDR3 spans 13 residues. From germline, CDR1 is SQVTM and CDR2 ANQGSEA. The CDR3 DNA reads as TGCAGCGTTGCGAGGGGACCGAACACTGAAGCTTTCTTT. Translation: CSVARGPNTEAFF.

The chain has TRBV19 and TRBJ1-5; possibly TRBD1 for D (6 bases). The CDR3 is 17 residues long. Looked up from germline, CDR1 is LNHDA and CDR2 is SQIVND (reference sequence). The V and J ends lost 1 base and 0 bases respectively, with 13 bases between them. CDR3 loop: CASSIVGTPYSNQPQHF. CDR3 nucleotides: TGTGCCAGTAGTATAGTCGGGACACCTTATAGCAATCAGCCCCAGCATTTT.

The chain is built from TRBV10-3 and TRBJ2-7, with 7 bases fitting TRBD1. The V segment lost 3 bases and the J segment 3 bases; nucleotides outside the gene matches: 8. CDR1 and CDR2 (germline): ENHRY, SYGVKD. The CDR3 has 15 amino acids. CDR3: CAISELHRGLYEQYF. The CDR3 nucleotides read TGTGCCATCAGTGAACTCCACAGGGGCCTCTACGAGCAGTACTTC.

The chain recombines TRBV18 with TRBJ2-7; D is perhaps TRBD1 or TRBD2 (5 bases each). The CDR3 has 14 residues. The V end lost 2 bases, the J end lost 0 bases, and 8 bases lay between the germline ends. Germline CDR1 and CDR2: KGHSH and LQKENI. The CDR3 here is CASSPYGTSYEQYF. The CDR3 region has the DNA TGTGCCAGCTCACCATATGGGACCTCCTACGAGCAGTACTTC.

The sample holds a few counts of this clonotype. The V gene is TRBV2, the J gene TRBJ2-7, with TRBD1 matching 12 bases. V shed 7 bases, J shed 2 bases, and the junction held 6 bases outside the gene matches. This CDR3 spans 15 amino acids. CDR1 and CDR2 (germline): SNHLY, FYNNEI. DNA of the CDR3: TGTGCCAGCAACACCGGGACAGGGGGCCCCTACGAGCAGTACTTC. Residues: CASNTGTGGPYEQYF.

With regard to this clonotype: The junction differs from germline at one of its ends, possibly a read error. The CDR3 coding sequence is TGTGCCAGCGGCGGTATTTCCTTCGAGCAGTACTTC. Encoded protein: CASGGISFEQYF. This chain connects TRBV12-3 or TRBV12-4 to TRBJ2-7; D not resolved. This CDR3 contains 12 residues.

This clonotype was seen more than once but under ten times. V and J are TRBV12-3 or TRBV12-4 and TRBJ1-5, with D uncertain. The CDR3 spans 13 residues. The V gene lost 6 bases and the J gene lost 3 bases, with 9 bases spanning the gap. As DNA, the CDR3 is TGTGCCAGCAGCTTATCCCCCAATCAGCCCCAGCATTTT. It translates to CASSLSPNQPQHF.

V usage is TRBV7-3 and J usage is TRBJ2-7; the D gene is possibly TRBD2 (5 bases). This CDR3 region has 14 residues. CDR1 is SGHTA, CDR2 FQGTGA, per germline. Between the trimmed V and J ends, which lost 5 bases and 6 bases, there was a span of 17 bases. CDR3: CASSLGPQSGEQYF. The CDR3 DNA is TGTGCCAGCAGCCTCGGCCCCCAGAGCGGCGAGCAGTACTTC.

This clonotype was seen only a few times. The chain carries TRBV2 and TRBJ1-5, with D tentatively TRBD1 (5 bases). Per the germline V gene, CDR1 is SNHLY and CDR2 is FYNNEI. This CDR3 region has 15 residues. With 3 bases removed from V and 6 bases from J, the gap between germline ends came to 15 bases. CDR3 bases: TGTGCCAGCAGTGACCCTTCAGGGCTAAGTCAGCCCCAGCATTTT. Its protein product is CASSDPSGLSQPQHF.

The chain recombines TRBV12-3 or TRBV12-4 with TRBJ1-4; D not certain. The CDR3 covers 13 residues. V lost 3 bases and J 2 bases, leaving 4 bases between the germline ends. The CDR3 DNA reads TGTGCCAGCAGTTTTGCTACTAATGAAAAACTGTTTTTT. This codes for CASSFATNEKLFF.

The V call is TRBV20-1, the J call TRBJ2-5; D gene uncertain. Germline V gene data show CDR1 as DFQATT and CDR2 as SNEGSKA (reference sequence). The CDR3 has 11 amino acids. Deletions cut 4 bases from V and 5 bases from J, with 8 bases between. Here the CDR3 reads CSATSGETQYF. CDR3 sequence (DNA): TGCAGTGCTACTAGTGGCGAGACCCAGTACTTC.

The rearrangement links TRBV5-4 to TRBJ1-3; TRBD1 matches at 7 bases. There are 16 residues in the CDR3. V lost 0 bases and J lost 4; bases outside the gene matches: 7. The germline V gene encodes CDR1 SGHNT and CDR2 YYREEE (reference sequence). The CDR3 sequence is CASSLAEGAGGNTIYF. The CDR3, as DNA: TGTGCCAGCAGCTTGGCTGAGGGGGCGGGAGGAAACACCATATATTTT.

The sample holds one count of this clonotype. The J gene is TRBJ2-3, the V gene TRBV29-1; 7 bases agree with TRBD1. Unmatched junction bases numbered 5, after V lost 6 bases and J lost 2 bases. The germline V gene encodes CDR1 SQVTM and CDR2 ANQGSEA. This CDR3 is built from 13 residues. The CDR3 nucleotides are TGCAGCGTGAACAGGGGAGCCACAGATACGCAGTATTTT. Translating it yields CSVNRGATDTQYF.